This entry lists 11 T cell receptor beta chains sequenced from one sample in a study of persistence of HIV-infected CD4 T cells. Their cognate antigens are unknown. Sequencing used immunoSEQ version 4 in survey mode. Assay used: immunoSEQ multiplex PCR; TCRdb lists only in-frame clones, some missing. Of around 28,000 clones listed, approximately 78% are singletons. Cells were stimulated with CMV-infected fibroblast lysates at 10 ug/mL. Memory cells lacking CD40L and CD69 with high CD45RO were sorted. Sequenced material: CD4+ T cells sorted from PBMCs after approximately 20-hour stimulation, taken from a patient who received antiretroviral therapy. The receptor source for this set is an adult woman with HIV who was CMV-seropositive.

The chain couples TRBV7-9 to TRBJ1-1; TRBD1 matches at 9 bases. The CDR3 has 13 residues. V shed 5 bases, J shed 6 bases, and the junction held 4 bases outside the gene matches. From germline, CDR1 is SEHNR and CDR2 FQNEAQ (reference sequence). In nucleotides, the CDR3 is TGTGCCAGCAGCCGACAGGGGGTCGCTGAAGCTTTCTTT. This translates into CASSRQGVAEAFF.

The chain has TRBV16 and TRBJ2-1; the D is unclear. Trimming left V 4 bases short and J 5 bases short, with 3 bases between. The CDR3 has 11 amino acids. From germline, CDR1 is KGHSY and CDR2 FQNENV. The CDR3 nucleotides are TGTGCCAGCAGCCCGCACAATGAGCAGTTCTTC. This translates into CASSPHNEQFF. Full variable domain (missing parts from reference TRBV16 and TRBJ2-1): GEEVAQTPKHLVRGEGQKAKLYCAPIKGHSYVFWYQQVLKNEFKFLISFQNENVFDETGMPKERFSAKCLPNSPCSLEIQATKLEDSAVYFCASSPHNEQFFGPGTRLTVL.

The chain employs TRBV28 and TRBJ1-5, with TRBD1 identical over 10 bases. From germline, CDR1 is MDHEN and CDR2 SYDVKM. Germline trimming cut 3 bases from V and 7 bases from J; bases unmatched to any gene: 6. This CDR3 is built from 15 residues. The CDR3 spells CASSFRQGAVQPQHF. CDR3 DNA: TGTGCCAGCAGTTTCAGACAGGGGGCCGTCCAGCCCCAGCATTTT.

The chain employs TRBV9 and TRBJ1-3; weak D call: TRBD1 (5 bases). V was trimmed by 4 bases and J by 0 bases, leaving 14 bases between them. This CDR3 spans 16 amino acids. The germline CDR1 and CDR2 sequences are SGDLS and YYNGEE. CDR3 sequence (DNA): TGTGCCAGCAGCCGCTCGGACGGGACCTCTGGAAACACCATATATTTT. Amino acids: CASSRSDGTSGNTIYF.

This chain uses TRBV30 with TRBJ1-2; tentative D call: TRBD1 (5 bases). Deletions cut 0 bases from V and 4 bases from J, with 15 bases between. This CDR3 is built from 15 residues. Germline lookup yields CDR1 GTSNPN and CDR2 SVGIG (reference sequence). Here the CDR3 DNA reads TGTGCCTGGAGTGTCAGTGCAGGGAGGCGCTATGGCTACACCTTC. Translation: CAWSVSAGRRYGYTF.

The CDR3 sequence is CAWGGTGGLPPLHF. The CDR3, as DNA: TGTGCCTGGGGCGGGACAGGGGGATTGCCACCCCTCCACTTT. V usage is TRBV30 and J usage is TRBJ1-6; 11 positions agree with TRBD1. The CDR3 extends over 14 amino acids. The V and J ends lost 5 bases and 11 bases, in that order; junction bases with no gene match: 8. Germline loops: CDR1 GTSNPN, CDR2 SVGIG (reference sequence).

The chain uses TRBV5-3 and TRBJ1-5, with unresolved D. TRBV5-3 is marked as an open reading frame, function uncertain. The CDR3 spans 16 residues. Trimming left V 0 bases short and J 0 bases short, with 10 bases between. The CDR3 spells CARSLGRITSNQPQHF. CDR3 sequence (DNA): TGTGCCAGAAGCTTGGGCAGGATAACTAGCAATCAGCCCCAGCATTTT.

The rearrangement uses TRBV9 and TRBJ1-5; 8 nucleotides agree with TRBD1. This CDR3 region has 15 residues. CDR1 SGDLS and CDR2 YYNGEE come from the germline V gene. V shed 4 bases, J shed 6 bases, and the junction held 9 bases outside the gene matches. The CDR3 sequence is CASSPPGTGGQPQHF. The CDR3 DNA reads TGTGCCAGCAGCCCTCCCGGGACAGGAGGTCAGCCCCAGCATTTT.

This chain joins TRBV4-1 and TRBJ2-2; the match to TRBD2 covers 7 bases. The CDR3 contains 15 residues. J gave up 6 bases and V 4 bases, and 8 bases lay outside the gene matches. From germline, CDR1 is MGHRA and CDR2 YSYEKL. CDR3 protein: CASSPAGSRAGELFF. CDR3 bases: TGCGCCAGCAGCCCAGCGGGATCTAGGGCCGGGGAGCTGTTTTTT.

The gene calls are TRBV19 and TRBJ2-2; TRBD1 aligns across 7 bases. With 8 bases clipped from V and 2 bases from J, the junction kept 2 bases outside the gene matches. The CDR3 is 13 residues long. CDR1 and CDR2 from the germline V gene are LNHDA and SQIVND (reference sequence). In DNA, the CDR3 is TGTGCCAGTGACAGGGTCAACACCGGGGAGCTGTTTTTT. This codes for CASDRVNTGELFF.

A few counts support this clone. The CDR3 sequence is CASSYRGPGGSGNTEAFF. The CDR3 region has the DNA TGTGCCAGCAGTTACCGTGGTCCAGGGGGCTCGGGGAACACTGAAGCTTTCTTT. The chain combines TRBV6-2 or TRBV6-3 with TRBJ1-1, with TRBD1 matching 8 bases. This CDR3 comprises 18 residues. Unmatched junction bases numbered 12, after V lost 2 bases and J lost 1 base. The germline gives CDR1 MNHEY, CDR2 SVGEGT.